The clone carrying this T cell receptor (beta chain) showed up just a few times. The antigen is undetermined. TCRdb re-called the 5' RACE reads with MiXCR, one entry per CDR3 protein. In the table there are 410,000 or so distinct CDR3 sequences, around a quarter of which are singletons. Germline CDR1 SGHRS, CDR2 YFSETQ. This CDR3 contains 12 residues. V was clipped by 4 bases and J by 6 bases, with 8 bases between them. These data belong to a study of T-cell memory formation after mild COVID-19. The study's findings and limits: Clones contracting across day 15 to 85 had a balanced CD4/CD8 profile; later expanding clones leaned CD4+. Clones from the second wave (peaking day 37) had unconfirmed SARS-CoV-2 specificity.

The clonotype comes from an adult woman who had mild COVID-19 (a few samples of this study predate the infection). Cell type and time point are not known. The specimen was PBMCs or a T cell subset sorted from them (not recorded which). The gene calls are TRBV5-1 and TRBJ1-5; no clear D. The CDR3 loop is CASSPSGQPQHF. The CDR3 DNA is TGCGCCAGCAGCCCCAGCGGTCAGCCCCAGCATTTT.